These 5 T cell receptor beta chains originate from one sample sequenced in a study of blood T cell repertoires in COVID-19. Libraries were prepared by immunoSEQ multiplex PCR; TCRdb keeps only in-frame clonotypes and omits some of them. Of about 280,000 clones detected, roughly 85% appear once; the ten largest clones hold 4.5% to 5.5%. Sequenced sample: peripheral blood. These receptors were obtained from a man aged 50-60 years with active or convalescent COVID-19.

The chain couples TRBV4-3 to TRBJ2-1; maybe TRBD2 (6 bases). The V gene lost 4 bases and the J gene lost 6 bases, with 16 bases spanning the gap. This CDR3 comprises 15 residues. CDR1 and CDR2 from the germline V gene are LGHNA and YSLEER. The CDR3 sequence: CASSRQVGSGNEQFF. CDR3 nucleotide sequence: TGCGCCAGCAGCCGGCAAGTCGGTAGCGGCAATGAGCAGTTCTTC.

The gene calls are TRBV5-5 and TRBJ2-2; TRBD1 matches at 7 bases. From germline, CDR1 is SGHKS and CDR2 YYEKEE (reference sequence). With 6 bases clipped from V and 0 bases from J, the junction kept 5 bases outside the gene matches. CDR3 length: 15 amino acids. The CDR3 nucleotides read TGTGCCAGCATCCGACAGGGAGCGAACACCGGGGAGCTGTTTTTT. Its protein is CASIRQGANTGELFF.

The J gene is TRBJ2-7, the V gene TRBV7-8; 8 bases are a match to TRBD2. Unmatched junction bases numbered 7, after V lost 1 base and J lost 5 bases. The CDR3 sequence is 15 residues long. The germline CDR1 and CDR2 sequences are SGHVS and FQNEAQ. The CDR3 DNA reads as TGTGCCAGCAGCTTAGACCTAGCGGGTCCTGACGAGCAGTACTTC. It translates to CASSLDLAGPDEQYF.

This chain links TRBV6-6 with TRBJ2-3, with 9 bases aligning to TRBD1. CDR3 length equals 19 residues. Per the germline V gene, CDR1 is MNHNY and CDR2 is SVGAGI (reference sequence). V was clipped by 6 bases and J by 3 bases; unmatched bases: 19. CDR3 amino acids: CASSYRALFTGGGTDTQYF. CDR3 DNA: TGTGCCAGCAGCTACCGTGCCCTCTTTACAGGGGGCGGGACAGATACGCAGTATTTT.

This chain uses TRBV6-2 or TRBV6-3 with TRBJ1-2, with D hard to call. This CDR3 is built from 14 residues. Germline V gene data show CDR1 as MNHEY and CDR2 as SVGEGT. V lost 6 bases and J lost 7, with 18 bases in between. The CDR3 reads CASSQHPPIRGYTF. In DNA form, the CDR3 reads TGTGCCAGCAGCCAACACCCACCGATCCGTGGCTACACCTTC.